The 15 T cell receptor beta chains listed next were all sequenced from one sample in a study of blood T cell repertoires in COVID-19. Assay used: immunoSEQ multiplex PCR; TCRdb lists only in-frame clones, some missing. This table has 55,000 to 65,000 clones, roughly 88% appearing once. Sample: peripheral blood. Receptor source: a man aged 55 to 70 with acute or convalescent COVID-19.

The chain recombines TRBV18 with TRBJ2-7; 9 nucleotides line up with TRBD1. CDR1 and CDR2 from the germline V gene are KGHSH and LQKENI. The CDR3 totals 14 residues. Trimming at V came to 3 bases and at J to 3 bases, leaving 3 bases not matched to a gene. In DNA, the CDR3 is TGTGCCAGCTCACCCGGACAGGGGAACTACGAGCAGTACTTC. It translates to CASSPGQGNYEQYF. The full variable domain, in which reference TRBV18 and TRBJ2-7 provide the parts outside the CDR3, is NAGVMQNPRHLVRRRGQEARLRCSPMKGHSHVYWYRQLPEEGLKFMVYLQKENIIDESGMPKERFSAEFPKEGPSILRIQQVVRGDSAAYFCASSPGQGNYEQYFGPGTRLTVT.

The rearrangement links TRBV9 to TRBJ2-5; a possible D gene is TRBD1 (5 bases). Trimming left V 0 bases short and J 2 bases short, with 5 bases between. Germline V lookup: CDR1 SGDLS, CDR2 YYNGEE. The CDR3 sequence is 13 residues long. CDR3 amino acids: CASSVGTQETQYF. CDR3 in DNA: TGTGCCAGCAGCGTAGGGACACAAGAGACCCAGTACTTC.

The rearrangement uses TRBV18 and TRBJ2-7; D possibly corresponds to TRBD2 (6 bases). The CDR3 length is 15 residues. CDR1 and CDR2 from the germline V gene are KGHSH and LQKENI. V lost 6 bases and J 2 bases, leaving 17 bases between the germline ends. The CDR3 DNA reads as TGTGCCAGCTCTCCGACCGGGACTCTCGCCTACGAGCAGTACTTC. Translating gives CASSPTGTLAYEQYF.

The chain recombines TRBV5-1 with TRBJ2-5, with a tentative D call TRBD2 (6 bases). Germline lookup yields CDR1 SGHRS and CDR2 YFSETQ. CDR3 size: 16 residues. V was clipped by 0 bases and J by 4 bases, with 16 bases between them. The CDR3 coding sequence is TGCGCCAGCAGCTTGGGAGGTTGGAGTAGCGGAGAGACCCAGTACTTC. This codes for CASSLGGWSSGETQYF.

This chain joins TRBV18 and TRBJ2-7; weak D call: TRBD1 (5 bases). The CDR3 has 13 amino acids. V dropped 2 bases and J dropped 3 bases, with 8 bases sitting between them. Germline CDR1 KGHSH, CDR2 LQKENI. CDR3 loop: CASSPGASYEQYF. The CDR3 bases are TGTGCCAGCTCACCAGGGGCTAGCTACGAGCAGTACTTC.

The chain has TRBV6-2 or TRBV6-3 and TRBJ1-2, with 10 bases matching TRBD1. The ends lost 2 bases at V and 6 bases at J; junction bases unmatched: 3. From germline, CDR1 is MNHEY and CDR2 SVGEGT. The CDR3 length is 14 residues. The chain's CDR3 is CASSYLGQGNGYTF. The CDR3 DNA reads as TGTGCCAGCAGTTACCTGGGACAGGGGAATGGCTACACCTTC.

J is TRBJ2-1 and V is TRBV30; D unclear. Germline assignment: CDR1 GTSNPN and CDR2 SVGIG (reference sequence). Trimming stripped 1 base from V and 12 bases from J, with 10 bases between. The CDR3 runs 11 residues. The CDR3 coding sequence is TGTGCCTGGAGTGGCGAAGCTGGGCAGTTCTTC. Translating it yields CAWSGEAGQFF.

This chain uses TRBV4-1 with TRBJ2-7, with D hard to call. The germline V gene encodes CDR1 MGHRA and CDR2 YSYEKL. The V and J ends lost 3 bases and 6 bases respectively, with 9 bases between them. The CDR3 extends over 12 amino acids. The CDR3, as DNA: TGCGCCAGCAGCCAGACAAGTTCCGAGCAGTACTTC. It codes for CASSQTSSEQYF.

For the CDR3, the DNA is TGCAGCGTTGGTGAGGGTAACGGAAACACCATATATTTT. This gives the protein CSVGEGNGNTIYF. This chain connects TRBV29-1 to TRBJ1-3; no clear D. This CDR3 is 13 amino acids long. Germline values: CDR1 SQVTM, CDR2 ANQGSEA. Trimming cost V 4 bases and J 4 bases, with 11 bases left between them. The entire variable domain, with the rest obtained from reference TRBV29-1 and TRBJ1-3, is as follows: SAVISQKPSRDICQRGTSLTIQCQVDSQVTMMFWYRQQPGQSLTLIATANQGSEATYESGFVIDKFPISRPNLTFSTLTVSNMSPEDSSIYLCSVGEGNGNTIYFGEGSWLTVV.

The chain has TRBV4-2 and TRBJ2-7; possible D gene TRBD2, 5 bases. V was clipped by 1 base and J by 6 bases, with 22 bases between them. The germline V gene encodes CDR1 LGHNA and CDR2 YNFKEQ. The CDR3 length is 17 residues. CDR3 sequence (DNA): TGTGCCAGCAGCCAAGGCGCCCGTGGGAGCTCCTTTGGCGAGCAGTACTTC. It codes for CASSQGARGSSFGEQYF.

The chain is built from TRBV11-3 and TRBJ2-2; D remains unclear. Germline assignment: CDR1 SGHNT and CDR2 YENEEA. CDR3 length: 14 residues. Between the trimmed V and J ends, which lost 3 bases and 2 bases, there was a span of 7 bases. CDR3 bases: TGTGCCAGCAGCTTTGGCAGAAACACCGGGGAGCTGTTTTTT. It is translated as CASSFGRNTGELFF.

This clone was detected only a few times. J is TRBJ1-3 and V is TRBV7-2; 7 bases map to TRBD1. Germline V lookup: CDR1 SGHTA, CDR2 FQGNSA. Trimming took 0 bases from V and 3 from J; bases not matched to a gene: 2. The CDR3 sequence is 15 residues long. CDR3 sequence (DNA): TGTGCCAGCAGCTTAGCTGGGGACAGTGGAAACACCATATATTTT. It specifies CASSLAGDSGNTIYF. Full variable domain (missing parts from reference TRBV7-2 and TRBJ1-3): GAGVSQSPSNKVTEKGKDVELRCDPISGHTALYWYRQSLGQGLEFLIYFQGNSAPDKSGLPSDRFSAERTGGSVSTLTIQRTQQEDSAVYLCASSLAGDSGNTIYFGEGSWLTVV.

This clone was observed once. The V and J genes are TRBV18 and TRBJ1-2; D uncertain. The CDR3 covers 14 residues. Looked up from germline, CDR1 is KGHSH and CDR2 is LQKENI. The V end was cut by 4 bases, the J end by 9 bases, with 18 bases between. CDR3 bases: TGTGCCAGCTCACTTAATTTTGACTCGGCGAGCTACACCTTC. It encodes CASSLNFDSASYTF.

The V and J genes are TRBV4-2 and TRBJ1-2, with a weak D call TRBD1 (6 bases). Germline V gene data show CDR1 as LGHNA and CDR2 as YNFKEQ. CDR3 length: 16 residues. V shed 1 base and J shed 3 bases, with 15 bases lying between them. The CDR3, as DNA: TGTGCCAGCAGCCAAGCAATTCGTGCAGGGGACTATGGCTACACCTTC. Translation: CASSQAIRAGDYGYTF.

The genes are TRBV7-8 and TRBJ2-3; no clear D. CDR3 size: 13 residues. Germline values: CDR1 SGHVS, CDR2 FQNEAQ. Between the trimmed V and J ends, which lost 2 bases and 6 bases, there was a span of 9 bases. The CDR3 DNA sequence: TGTGCCAGCAGCTTAAGGTTGCGGGATACGCAGTATTTT. Its protein is CASSLRLRDTQYF. Together with reference TRBV7-8 and TRBJ2-3, the CDR3 gives the full variable domain: GAGVSQSPRYKVAKRGQDVALRCDPISGHVSLFWYQQALGQGPEFLTYFQNEAQLDKSGLPSDRFFAERPEGSVSTLKIQRTQQEDSAVYLCASSLRLRDTQYFGPGTRLTVL.